This T cell receptor beta chain was documented in a study of immune cell composition in non-small cell lung cancer. Study-wide points: Lung squamous cell carcinoma tumours had significantly higher top 10 clone scores and productive clonality than lung adenocarcinoma. Smoking pack-years did not significantly correlate with tumour TCR-beta clonality.

Genomic DNA came from frozen unsorted single-cell suspensions. The repertoire was sequenced with immunoSEQ multiplex PCR; TCRdb's copy has only in-frame clones and lacks some. The sample consists of about 2,500 clones, approximately 85% of them appearing once. For this clone: Its specificity is unknown.

The length of the CDR3 is 13 residues. Germline CDR1 and CDR2: SGHTS and YDEGEE. V was shortened by 4 bases and J by 2 bases, with 9 bases between the two germline ends. V gene TRBV5-8 combines with J gene TRBJ2-5; tentative D call: TRBD1 (6 bases). Sequencing was performed on lung tumor tissue. The sequence derives from a human donor with non-small cell lung cancer. CDR3 amino acids: CASSPDRQETQYF. For the CDR3, the DNA is TGTGCCAGCAGCCCCGACAGGCAAGAGACCCAGTACTTC.